This T cell receptor (beta chain) was captured in a study of CD8 T cells in ankylosing spondylitis. General study results and limits: Ankylosing spondylitis blood appeared to be characterized by a TCR beta motif of fewer than ten highly homologous variants. Clones linked to disease, bearing a CD8+ phenotype, were relatively rare in peripheral blood. Certain motif variants had earlier been reported in reactive arthritis synovial fluid and blood. Reportedly, matched ankylosing spondylitis synovial fluid was significantly enriched for disease-linked clones.

TCRdb analysed the 5' RACE reads with MiXCR anew, one entry per CDR3 protein. In the table there are about 450,000 distinct CDR3 sequences, around 26% of which are singletons. This clonotype was recorded a few times. The target antigen is unknown. With 4 bases clipped from V and 6 bases from J, the junction kept 5 bases outside the gene matches. The CDR3 has 14 residues. CDR1 is SNHLY and CDR2 is FYNNEI in the germline V gene. The material sequenced was blood, either unsorted or a sorted T cell fraction (not recorded which). This chain links TRBV2 with TRBJ2-3, with 9 positions matching TRBD2. The receptor was isolated from a male donor with ankylosing spondylitis. The CDR3 DNA is TGTGCCAGCAGTGGTAGCGGGAGTCCCGATACGCAGTATTTT. Its translation is CASSGSGSPDTQYF.